The 7 T cell receptor beta chains given below trace back to one sample, sequenced in a study of blood T cell repertoires in COVID-19. Generated by immunoSEQ multiplex PCR, the TCRdb table keeps only in-frame clones and is missing some. Among fewer than 350,000 clones, approximately 81% were seen once, and the ten largest hold roughly 2.9%. Sequenced input: peripheral blood. The receptors here all came from an older woman with active or convalescent COVID-19.

The chain joins TRBV5-4 to TRBJ2-7; D is possibly TRBD2 (6 bases). Trimming took off 4 bases at V and 6 bases at J, with 11 bases between the two ends. In germline, CDR1 is SGHNT, CDR2 YYREEE (reference sequence). The CDR3 extends over 12 amino acids. CDR3 nucleotides: TGTGCCAGCAGCCCGACTAGGGGCGAGCAGTACTTC. Protein: CASSPTRGEQYF.

The V gene is TRBV3-1 (or the pseudogene TRBV3-2), the J gene TRBJ2-3; 7 bases align to TRBD2. V was pared by 4 bases and J by 4 bases, with 17 bases of the junction left unmatched. Germline assignment: CDR1 LGHDT and CDR2 YNNKEL (reference sequence). This CDR3 is built from 18 residues. CDR3 DNA sequence: TGTGCCAGCAGCCTCCGGGACTACGATCACATTGGCTCAGATACGCAGTATTTT. Protein product: CASSLRDYDHIGSDTQYF.

The chain combines TRBV27 with TRBJ2-5, with 11 bases aligning to TRBD2. CDR1 MNHEY and CDR2 SMNVEV come from the germline V gene (reference sequence). V lost 5 bases, J lost 1 base, and 3 bases stayed unmatched. The CDR3 has 15 residues. The CDR3, as DNA: TGTGCCAGCAGTCTAGCGGGGGGCCCCCAAGAGACCCAGTACTTC. Translated: CASSLAGGPQETQYF.

This chain joins TRBV5-1 and TRBJ2-5; D may be TRBD1 (5 bases). The CDR3 totals 12 residues. Germline CDR1 and CDR2: SGHRS and YFSETQ. V was trimmed by 0 bases and J by 14 bases, leaving 14 bases between them. DNA for the CDR3: TGCGCCAGCAGCTTGGAACAGGCCTCTCTATACTTC. This encodes CASSLEQASLYF.

This clone was seen only once. The CDR3 reads CASSILWGGTQYF. CDR3 DNA sequence: TGTGCCAGTAGTATTCTGTGGGGCGGCACGCAGTATTTT. J is TRBJ2-3 and V is TRBV19; D possibly corresponds to TRBD1 (5 bases). Between the trimmed V and J ends, which lost 3 bases and 9 bases, there was a span of 13 bases. This CDR3 has 13 amino acids. CDR1 and CDR2 (germline): LNHDA, SQIVND (reference sequence). Looking up the rest from reference TRBV19 and TRBJ2-3 gives the full variable domain: DGGITQSPKYLFRKEGQNVTLSCEQNLNHDAMYWYRQDPGQGLRLIYYSQIVNDFQKGDIAEGYSVSREKKESFPLTVTSAQKNPTAFYLCASSILWGGTQYFGPGTRLTVL.

J is TRBJ1-2 and V is TRBV27; the match to TRBD1 covers 7 bases. V lost 5 bases, J lost 4 bases, and 7 bases stayed unmatched. The CDR3 is made up of 14 amino acids. Per the germline V gene, CDR1 is MNHEY and CDR2 is SMNVEV (reference sequence). Written as DNA, the CDR3 is TGTGCCAGCAGTGACACCGGGACAGCCTATGGCTACACCTTC. Protein: CASSDTGTAYGYTF.

V usage is TRBV27 and J usage is TRBJ2-2; D not resolved. The CDR3 is made up of 13 amino acids. Trimming cost V 1 base and J 9 bases, with 9 bases left between them. Per the germline V gene, CDR1 is MNHEY and CDR2 is SMNVEV (reference sequence). Here the CDR3 reads CASSLLKARELFF. In DNA, the CDR3 is TGTGCCAGCAGTTTATTAAAAGCGAGGGAGCTGTTTTTT.